This TCR beta chain stems from a study of blood T cell repertoires in COVID-19. The table came from immunoSEQ multiplex PCR; TCRdb's copy has only in-frame clones and leaves some out. In the table there are 400,000 to 450,000 clones, around 90% of which are singletons. The CDR3 has 16 amino acids. Per germline, CDR1 SGHDT and CDR2 YYEEEE. Germline trimming cut 4 bases from V and 2 bases from J; bases unmatched to any gene: 11. Those who participated ranged in age from roughly 18 to 90 years and resided in 20 to 30 US areas. The chain joins TRBV5-6 to TRBJ2-7; 8 bases are a match to TRBD1. Sequencing was done on a sample of PBMCs or T cells enriched from blood (not recorded which). This clonotype was obtained from a man aged 18 to 29 who had recovered from COVID-19. For the CDR3, the DNA is TGTGCCAGCAGCGGCCGGACAGGGATCCCTCCCTACGAGCAGTACTTC. It is translated as CASSGRTGIPPYEQYF.